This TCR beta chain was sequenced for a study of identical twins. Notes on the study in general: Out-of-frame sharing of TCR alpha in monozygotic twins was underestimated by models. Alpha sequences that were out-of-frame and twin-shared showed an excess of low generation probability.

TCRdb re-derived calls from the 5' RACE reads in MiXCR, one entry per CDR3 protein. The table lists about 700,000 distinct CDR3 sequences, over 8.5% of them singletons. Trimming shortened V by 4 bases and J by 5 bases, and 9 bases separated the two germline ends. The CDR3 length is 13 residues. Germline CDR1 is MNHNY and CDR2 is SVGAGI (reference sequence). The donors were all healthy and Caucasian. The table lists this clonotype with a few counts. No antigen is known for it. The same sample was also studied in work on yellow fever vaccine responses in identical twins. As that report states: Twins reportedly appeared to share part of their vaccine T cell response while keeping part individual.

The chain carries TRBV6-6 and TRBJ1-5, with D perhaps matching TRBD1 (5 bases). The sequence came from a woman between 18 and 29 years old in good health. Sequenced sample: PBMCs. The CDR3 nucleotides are TGTGCCAGCAGTTCACAGGCGGATCAGCCCCAGCATTTT. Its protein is CASSSQADQPQHF.